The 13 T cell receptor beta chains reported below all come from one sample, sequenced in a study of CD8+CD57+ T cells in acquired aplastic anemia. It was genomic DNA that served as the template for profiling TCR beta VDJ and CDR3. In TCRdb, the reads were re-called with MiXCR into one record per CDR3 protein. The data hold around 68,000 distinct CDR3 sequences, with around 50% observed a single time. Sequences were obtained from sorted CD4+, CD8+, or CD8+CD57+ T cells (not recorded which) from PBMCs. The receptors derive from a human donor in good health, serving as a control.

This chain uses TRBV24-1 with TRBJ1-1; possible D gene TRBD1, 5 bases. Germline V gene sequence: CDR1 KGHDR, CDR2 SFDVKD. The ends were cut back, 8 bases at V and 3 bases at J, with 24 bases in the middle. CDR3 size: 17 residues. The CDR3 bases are TGTGCCACCAAACGAAACCCTAAGACAGAGGTCGACACTGAAGCTTTCTTT. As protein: CATKRNPKTEVDTEAFF.

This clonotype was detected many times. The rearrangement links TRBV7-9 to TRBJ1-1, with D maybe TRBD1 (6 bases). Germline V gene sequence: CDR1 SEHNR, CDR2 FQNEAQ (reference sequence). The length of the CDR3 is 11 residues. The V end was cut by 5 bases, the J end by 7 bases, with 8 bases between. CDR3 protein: CASSIRGEAFF. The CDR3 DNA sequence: TGTGCCAGCAGCATCAGGGGTGAAGCTTTCTTT.

The CDR3 reads CSADRSSYNEQFF. DNA of the CDR3: TGCAGCGCGGACAGAAGCTCCTACAATGAGCAGTTCTTC. V and J are TRBV29-1 and TRBJ2-1; D may be TRBD1 (6 bases). CDR3 size: 13 residues. The V gene lost 7 bases and the J gene lost 0 bases, with 10 bases spanning the gap. The germline CDR1 and CDR2 sequences are SQVTM and ANQGSEA.

CDR3 sequence reads: CASSEAASGRSSYEQYF. The CDR3 nucleotides read TGTGCCAGCAGTGAAGCCGCTAGCGGGAGGAGCTCCTACGAGCAGTACTTC. This chain joins TRBV6-1 and TRBJ2-7; 11 nucleotides match TRBD2. The V and J ends lost 0 bases and 0 bases, in that order; junction bases with no gene match: 4. The CDR3 is made up of 17 amino acids. Germline lookup yields CDR1 MNHNS and CDR2 SASEGT.

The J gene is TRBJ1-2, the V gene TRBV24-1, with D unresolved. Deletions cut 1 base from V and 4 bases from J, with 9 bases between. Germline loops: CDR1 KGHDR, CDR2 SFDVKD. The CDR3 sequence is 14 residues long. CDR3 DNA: TGTGCCACCAGTGATTTAGGGCAGACCTATGGCTACACCTTC. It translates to CATSDLGQTYGYTF.

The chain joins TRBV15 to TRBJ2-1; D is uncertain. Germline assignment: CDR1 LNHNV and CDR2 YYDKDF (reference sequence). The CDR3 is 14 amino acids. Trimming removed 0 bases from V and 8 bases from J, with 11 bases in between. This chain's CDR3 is CATSRDKRMHEQFF. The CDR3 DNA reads TGTGCCACCAGCAGAGATAAACGGATGCATGAGCAGTTCTTC. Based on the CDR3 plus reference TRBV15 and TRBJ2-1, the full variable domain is DAMVIQNPRYQVTQFGKPVTLSCSQTLNHNVMYWYQQKSSQAPKLLFHYYDKDFNNEADTPDNFQSRRPNTSFCFLDIRSPGLGDTAMYLCATSRDKRMHEQFFGPGTRLTVL.

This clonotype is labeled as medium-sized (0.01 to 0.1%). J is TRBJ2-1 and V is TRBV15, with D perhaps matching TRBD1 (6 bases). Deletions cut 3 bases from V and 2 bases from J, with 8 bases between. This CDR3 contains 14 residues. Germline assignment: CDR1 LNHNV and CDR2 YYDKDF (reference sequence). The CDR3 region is CATSRPGAYNEQFF. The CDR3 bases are TGTGCCACCAGCAGGCCAGGGGCCTACAATGAGCAGTTCTTC.

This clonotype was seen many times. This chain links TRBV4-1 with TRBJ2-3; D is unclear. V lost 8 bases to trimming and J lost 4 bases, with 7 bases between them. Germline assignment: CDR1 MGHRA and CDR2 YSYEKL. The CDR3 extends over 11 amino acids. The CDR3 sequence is CASRGPDTQYF. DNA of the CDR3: TGCGCCAGCCGTGGACCAGATACGCAGTATTTT.

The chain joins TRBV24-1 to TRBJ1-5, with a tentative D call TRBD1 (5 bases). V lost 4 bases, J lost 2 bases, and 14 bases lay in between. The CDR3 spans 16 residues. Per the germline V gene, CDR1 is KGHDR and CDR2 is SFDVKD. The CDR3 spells CATSDTGAGGNQPQHF. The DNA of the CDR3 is TGTGCCACCAGTGACACCGGGGCCGGAGGCAATCAGCCCCAGCATTTT.

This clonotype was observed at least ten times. The CDR3 reads CSASQGFGYEQYF. In DNA, the CDR3 is TGCAGTGCTAGTCAGGGTTTTGGATACGAGCAGTACTTC. The chain uses TRBV20-1 and TRBJ2-7; perhaps TRBD1 as D (5 bases). Looked up from germline, CDR1 is DFQATT and CDR2 is SNEGSKA (reference sequence). The V and J ends lost 3 bases and 4 bases respectively, with 13 bases between them. This CDR3 is built from 13 residues.

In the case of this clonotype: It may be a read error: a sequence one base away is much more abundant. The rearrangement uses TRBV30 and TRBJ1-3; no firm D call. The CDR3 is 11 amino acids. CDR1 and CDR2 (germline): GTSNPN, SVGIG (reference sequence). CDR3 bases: TGTGCCTGGAGGTGGGGAAACACCATATGTTTT. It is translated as CAWRWGNTICF.

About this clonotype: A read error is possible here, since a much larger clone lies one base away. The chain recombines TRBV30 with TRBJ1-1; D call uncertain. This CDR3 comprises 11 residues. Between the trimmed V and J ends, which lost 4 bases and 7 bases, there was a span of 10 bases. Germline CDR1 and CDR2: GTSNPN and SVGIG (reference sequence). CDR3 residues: CAWKAAFEAFF. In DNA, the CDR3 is TGTGCCTGGAAGGCCGCCTTTGAAGCTTTCTTT. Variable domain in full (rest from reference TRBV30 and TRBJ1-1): SQTIHQWPATLVQPVGSPLSLECTVEGTSNPNLYWYRQAAGRGLQLLFYSVGIGQISSEVPQNLSASRPQDRQFILSSKKLLLSDSGFYLCAWKAAFEAFFGQGTRLTVV.

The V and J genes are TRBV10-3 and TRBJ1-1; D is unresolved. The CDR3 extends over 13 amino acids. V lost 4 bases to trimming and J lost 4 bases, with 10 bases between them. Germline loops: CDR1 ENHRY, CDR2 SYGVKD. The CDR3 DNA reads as TGTGCCATCAGTGCCACCCGGAGCACTGAAGCTTTCTTT. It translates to CAISATRSTEAFF.